The rows below give T cell receptor beta chains drawn from one sample of a study of cytomegalovirus exposure and HLA in healthy donors. Libraries were prepared by immunoSEQ multiplex PCR; TCRdb keeps only in-frame clonotypes and omits some of them. In the table there are roughly 330,000 clones, around 90% of which are singletons. Material: PBMCs. All receptors come from a woman younger than 45 in good health and CMV-seropositive. Both conserved end residues are part of each CDR3. D genes are given only for firm matches. Expanded clones are given a class, and other clones once, few, many or no size at all.

abundance: .
j_gene: TRBJ1-3
d_gene: .
v_gene: TRBV30
CDR3nt: TGTGCCTGGAGTGTGGTGACAGGACTTGGAAACACCATATATTTT
CDR3aa: CAWSVVTGLGNTIYF

abundance: .
j_gene: TRBJ2-7
d_gene: TRBD1
v_gene: TRBV5-4
CDR3nt: TGTGCCAGCAGCTTCGGGACAGGGGACTACGAGCAGTACTTC
CDR3aa: CASSFGTGDYEQYF

abundance: .
j_gene: TRBJ2-1
d_gene: TRBD1
v_gene: TRBV5-1
CDR3nt: TGCGCCAGCAGCTTCCCGGGACAGGGGACGAATGAGCAGTTCTTC
CDR3aa: CASSFPGQGTNEQFF

abundance: .
j_gene: TRBJ2-7
d_gene: .
v_gene: TRBV5-4
CDR3nt: TGTGCCAGCACCCCCCCCGGGGGGCACGAGCAGTACTTC
CDR3aa: CASTPPGGHEQYF

abundance: .
j_gene: TRBJ2-1
d_gene: .
v_gene: TRBV27
CDR3nt: TGTGCCAGCAGCAGGGGCGGGGGCCGCACCTACAATGAGCAGTTCTTC
CDR3aa: CASSRGGGRTYNEQFF

abundance: .
j_gene: TRBJ2-1
d_gene: TRBD1
v_gene: TRBV27
CDR3nt: TGTGCCAGCAGTCAGACAGGGGGTTTCAATGAGCAGTTCTTC
CDR3aa: CASSQTGGFNEQFF

abundance: .
j_gene: TRBJ2-7
d_gene: .
v_gene: TRBV6-1
CDR3nt: TGTGCCAGCAGTGAACTAGTTTTCTCCTACGAGCAGTACTTC
CDR3aa: CASSELVFSYEQYF

abundance: .
j_gene: TRBJ2-7
d_gene: TRBD1
v_gene: TRBV4-3
CDR3nt: TGCGCCAGCAGCCAAGATGGGACAGGGGGCAAGTACGAGCAGTACTTC
CDR3aa: CASSQDGTGGKYEQYF

abundance: .
j_gene: TRBJ2-3
d_gene: TRBD2
v_gene: TRBV27
CDR3nt: TGTGCCAGCAGTTTTGCGGGGGGACCAGATACGCAGTATTTT
CDR3aa: CASSFAGGPDTQYF

abundance: once
j_gene: TRBJ1-2
d_gene: .
v_gene: TRBV25-1
CDR3nt: TGTGCCAGCAGTCCCTTGGCGGGGCAGGGCTACACCTTC
CDR3aa: CASSPLAGQGYTF

abundance: .
j_gene: TRBJ1-2
d_gene: TRBD1
v_gene: TRBV5-1
CDR3nt: TGCGCCAGCAGCCGTGACAGGGGCAACTATGGCTACACCTTC
CDR3aa: CASSRDRGNYGYTF

abundance: .
j_gene: TRBJ1-2
d_gene: TRBD1
v_gene: TRBV19
CDR3nt: TGTGCCAGTAGTATAGACTGGGACAGGGGGGACTATGGCTACACCTTC
CDR3aa: CASSIDWDRGDYGYTF

abundance: .
j_gene: TRBJ2-7
d_gene: .
v_gene: TRBV9
CDR3nt: TGTGCCAGCAGCGTAGATGGCGGGGCCAACTACGAGCAGTACTTC
CDR3aa: CASSVDGGANYEQYF

abundance: .
j_gene: TRBJ1-2
d_gene: .
v_gene: TRBV29-1
CDR3nt: TGCAGCGTTGGGGTGGCTTACGGGGGCTACACCTTC
CDR3aa: CSVGVAYGGYTF

abundance: once
j_gene: TRBJ1-5
d_gene: TRBD1
v_gene: TRBV23-1
CDR3nt: TGCGCCAGCAGTGAAAGACAGGGATATCAGCCCCAGCATTTT
CDR3aa: CASSERQGYQPQHF

abundance: .
j_gene: TRBJ1-1
d_gene: .
v_gene: TRBV5-1
CDR3nt: TGCGCCAGCAGCTCAGAATCATGGCAGGGGAACACTGAAGCTTTCTTT
CDR3aa: CASSSESWQGNTEAFF

abundance: .
j_gene: TRBJ1-2
d_gene: .
v_gene: TRBV2
CDR3nt: TGTGCCAGCATCCAGGGGTCTTTAACCTATGGCTACACCTTC
CDR3aa: CASIQGSLTYGYTF

abundance: .
j_gene: TRBJ2-1
d_gene: .
v_gene: TRBV30
CDR3nt: TGTGCCTGGAGTGTCGGGGTAGGGTCGAATGAGCAGTTCTTC
CDR3aa: CAWSVGVGSNEQFF

abundance: .
j_gene: TRBJ2-7
d_gene: .
v_gene: TRBV9
CDR3nt: TGTGCCAGCAGCGTAGACCTTAGTCCTCTCTACGAGCAGTACTTC
CDR3aa: CASSVDLSPLYEQYF

abundance: .
j_gene: TRBJ1-1
d_gene: .
v_gene: TRBV30
CDR3nt: TGTGCCTGGAGTGTTCTCGGGACTGAAGCTTTCTTT
CDR3aa: CAWSVLGTEAFF

abundance: .
j_gene: TRBJ1-5
d_gene: .
v_gene: TRBV5-1
CDR3nt: TGCGCCAGCAGCTATGACAGTCCGCATCAGCCCCAGCATTTT
CDR3aa: CASSYDSPHQPQHF

abundance: .
j_gene: TRBJ1-1
d_gene: .
v_gene: TRBV10-3
CDR3nt: TGTGCCATCAGTGAGGGTTTTGGAGGGCTGAACACTGAAGCTTTCTTT
CDR3aa: CAISEGFGGLNTEAFF

abundance: .
j_gene: TRBJ2-1
d_gene: TRBD2
v_gene: TRBV9
CDR3nt: TGTGCCAGCAGCGTAGAGACGGGGGGGCATAATGAGCAGTTCTTC
CDR3aa: CASSVETGGHNEQFF